These 14 T cell receptor beta chains were sequenced from one sample in a study of human thymus T cells. Resections that were taken during corrective heart surgery supplied the thymus tissue. Sequencing was performed with immunoSEQ multiplex PCR; in TCRdb, only in-frame clones are kept and a portion is missing. The sample yields about 120,000 clones, around 94% seen once. The source material was thymus tissue. The receptors stem from a boy younger than two with a congenital heart defect but otherwise immunologically healthy.

The CDR3 sequence is CTSSQDTGQIFNEQYF. CDR3 bases: TGCACCAGCAGCCAAGATACGGGACAGATCTTTAACGAGCAGTACTTC. J is TRBJ2-7 and V is TRBV1; the tabulated D call, TRBD1, remains unverified against the DNA. TRBV1 is shown as a pseudogene. This CDR3 has 16 residues.

Concerning this clone: One end of the junction varies from germline; a read error may be responsible. This rearrangement joins TRBV6-1 to TRBJ1-2; D unclear. The CDR3 is 13 residues long. Germline values: CDR1 MNHNS, CDR2 SASEGT. The CDR3 DNA follows: TGTGCCAGCATGCAGACTTATAACTATGGCTACGCCTTC. It codes for CASMQTYNYGYAF.

This clone was picked up a small number of times. V is TRBV4-2 and J is TRBJ2-7; D gene ambiguous. CDR3 length: 15 amino acids. CDR1 is LGHNA and CDR2 is YNFKEQ in the germline V gene. V lost 0 bases and J 2 bases, leaving 11 bases between the germline ends. In DNA form, the CDR3 reads TGTGCCAGCAGCCAAGATACGCCCCACACCTACGAGCAGTACTTC. Translation: CASSQDTPHTYEQYF.

The chain carries TRBV9 and TRBJ2-3; 8 bases are shared with TRBD2. CDR3 length: 15 amino acids. Germline CDR1 is SGDLS and CDR2 is YYNGEE. V was pared by 0 bases and J by 6 bases, with 6 bases of the junction left unmatched. The CDR3 region is CASSVAGGQWDTQYF. The CDR3 nucleotides read TGTGCCAGCAGCGTAGCGGGGGGGCAATGGGATACGCAGTATTTT.

The rearrangement joins TRBV28 to TRBJ1-5; no clear D. Trimming took off 2 bases at V and 1 base at J, with 9 bases between the two ends. The V gene's germline CDR1 is MDHEN and CDR2 SYDVKM. This CDR3 has 15 residues. The CDR3 nucleotides read TGTGCCAGCAGTTTAAGGCAGGCAAGCAATCAGCCCCAGCATTTT. It is translated as CASSLRQASNQPQHF.

The chain combines TRBV2 with TRBJ2-3; the D gene is possibly TRBD1 (7 bases). V dropped 5 bases and J dropped 3 bases, with 18 bases sitting between them. The CDR3 contains 16 residues. Germline CDR1 SNHLY, CDR2 FYNNEI. The CDR3 loop reads CASSNLRGRGTDTQYF. The CDR3 region has the DNA TGTGCCAGCAGTAACCTGAGGGGGCGGGGTACAGATACGCAGTATTTT.

This clone was counted a single time. This sequence joins TRBV11-3 and TRBJ2-2; 12 nucleotides agree with TRBD2. The junction had 15 bases not matched to a gene; V was cut back by 1 base and J by 6 bases. The length of the CDR3 is 20 residues. Germline CDR1 SGHNT, CDR2 YENEEA. CDR3 coding DNA: TGTGCCAGCAGCTTAGGCCCCGTTCTAGCGGGGGGGCTTGAAGCCGGGGAGCTGTTTTTT. Its protein is CASSLGPVLAGGLEAGELFF. Looking up the rest from reference TRBV11-3 and TRBJ2-2 gives the full variable domain: EAGVVQSPRYKIIEKKQPVAFWCNPISGHNTLYWYLQNLGQGPELLIRYENEEAVDDSQLPKDRFSAERLKGVDSTLKIQPAELGDSAVYLCASSLGPVLAGGLEAGELFFGEGSRLTVL.

The CDR3 bases are TGTGCCAGCAGGGAACAGGCCCTATTTGAAGCTTTCTTT. This codes for CASREQALFEAFF. V is TRBV2 and J is TRBJ1-1; TRBD1 might be the D (5 bases). Germline assignment: CDR1 SNHLY and CDR2 FYNNEI. V was pared by 6 bases and J by 7 bases, with 15 bases between. CDR3 size: 13 residues. Complete variable domain (other parts from reference TRBV2 and TRBJ1-1): EPEVTQTPSHQVTQMGQEVILRCVPISNHLYFYWYRQILGQKVEFLVSFYNNEISEKSEIFDDQFSVERPDGSNFTLKIRSTKLEDSAMYFCASREQALFEAFFGQGTRLTVV.

This clone appeared once. The chain links TRBV19 to TRBJ1-2, with 9 bases lining up with TRBD1. The CDR3 extends over 14 amino acids. V gave up 7 bases and J gave up 8 bases; unmatched junction bases: 11. Per the germline V gene, CDR1 is LNHDA and CDR2 is SQIVND (reference sequence). CDR3 sequence (DNA): TGTGCCAGTAACCCCGGAGCGACAGGGGGAGGCTACACCTTC. Its translation is CASNPGATGGGYTF.

As to this clone: A junction end diverges from the germline sequence, so it may reflect a read error. The rearrangement joins TRBV7-9 to TRBJ1-1; D gene uncertain. CDR3 length: 17 amino acids. CDR1 and CDR2 from the germline V gene are SEHNR and FQNEAQ (reference sequence). CDR3 in amino acids: CASSSSSGDRLGHGPSF. In DNA form, the CDR3 reads TGTGCCAGCAGCTCCTCCTCCGGCGACCGCCTTGGGCATGGACCTTCGTTT.

This chain uses TRBV6-1 with TRBJ2-5; D may match TRBD1 or TRBD2 (5 bases each). V was clipped by 4 bases and J by 3 bases, with 12 bases between them. CDR3 length: 14 residues. CDR1 is MNHNS and CDR2 is SASEGT in the germline V gene. CDR3 bases: TGTGCCAGCAGTGGTCCGGGGCAAAAAGAGACCCAGTACTTC. This gives the protein CASSGPGQKETQYF.

The chain is built from TRBV19 and TRBJ1-1, with a weak D call TRBD1 (6 bases). V was cut by 4 bases and J by 6 bases, with 24 bases left in between. CDR3 length: 17 amino acids. CDR1 is LNHDA and CDR2 is SQIVND in the germline V gene (reference sequence). The CDR3 nucleotides are TGTGCCAGTAGTAGGCGCGGGGACAAGGATTTAGGACCTGAAGCTTTCTTT. It yields the protein CASSRRGDKDLGPEAFF.

V gene TRBV5-6 combines with J gene TRBJ2-5; D may be TRBD2 (5 bases). V shed 2 bases and J shed 5 bases, with 10 bases lying between them. The CDR3 loop spans 13 amino acids. Looked up from germline, CDR1 is SGHDT and CDR2 is YYEEEE. The CDR3 nucleotides are TGTGCCAGCAGCTTACTAGATGGGGAGACCCAGTACTTC. It translates to CASSLLDGETQYF.

The rearrangement uses TRBV5-5 and TRBJ1-1, with D uncertain. This CDR3 region has 16 residues. The V gene lost 1 base and the J gene lost 5 bases, with 18 bases spanning the gap. CDR1 is SGHKS and CDR2 is YYEKEE in the germline V gene (reference sequence). The CDR3 nucleotides read TGTGCCAGCAGCTTGCGCAACCACTGGGGAGAGACTGAAGCTTTCTTT. Encoded protein: CASSLRNHWGETEAFF.